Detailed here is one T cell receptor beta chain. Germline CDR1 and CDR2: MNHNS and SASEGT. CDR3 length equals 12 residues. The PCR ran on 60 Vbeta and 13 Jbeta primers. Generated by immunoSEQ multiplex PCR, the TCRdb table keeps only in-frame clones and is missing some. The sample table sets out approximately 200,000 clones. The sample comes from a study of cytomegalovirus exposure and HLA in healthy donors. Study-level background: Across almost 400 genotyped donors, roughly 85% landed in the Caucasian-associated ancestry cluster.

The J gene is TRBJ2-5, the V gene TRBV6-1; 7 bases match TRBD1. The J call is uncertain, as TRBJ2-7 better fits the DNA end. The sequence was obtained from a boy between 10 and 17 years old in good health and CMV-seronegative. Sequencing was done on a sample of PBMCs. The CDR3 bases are TGTGCCAGCAGTAGACAGGGCAACGAGCAGTACTTC. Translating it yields CASSRQGNEQYF.